This paragraph reports one TCR beta chain. In the original processing: From reference gene primer amplification, estimates of nucleated cell counts were derived. TCRdb keeps only in-frame clones here, not all; method: immunoSEQ multiplex PCR. V, J and clone size were drawn from that table, and D and trimming were deduced from the DNA. This sample has 360,000 or so clones, with roughly 90% found just once. The sample originates from a study of blood T cell repertoires in COVID-19. Study in general: Material from acute and convalescent COVID-19 was sourced from the United States, Italy and Spain.

Those enrolled, adults aged about 18 to 89 years, came from some 25 US areas. Each participant's cohort was designated according to participant-reported clinical history. The sample comprised PBMCs or T cells enriched from blood (not recorded which). The receptor's source is a woman aged 30 to 39 who had recovered from COVID-19.

CDR3 bases: TGTGCCAGCAGCCAAGATTCAAAACTAGCGGGAGTTACGCAGTATTTT. Its protein product is CASSQDSKLAGVTQYF. This chain connects TRBV14 to TRBJ2-3; 11 bases are shared with TRBD2. Per germline, CDR1 SGHDN and CDR2 FVKESK. The CDR3 runs 16 residues. Trimming at V came to 0 bases and at J to 8 bases, leaving 7 bases not matched to a gene.